What follows are 20 T cell receptor beta chains derived from one specimen sequenced in a study of cytomegalovirus exposure and HLA in healthy donors. PCR used 60 Vbeta primers and 13 Jbeta primers. Here immunoSEQ multiplex PCR was the method, and the copy in TCRdb shows in-frame clones only, minus some. The profile shows approximately 160,000 clones, roughly 84% of them singletons. Input material: PBMCs. Source of these receptors: a male donor in good health and CMV-seronegative.

The genes are TRBV7-3 and TRBJ2-7, with D tentatively TRBD2 (6 bases). V gave up 0 bases and J gave up 6 bases, with 24 bases separating them. Germline-derived CDR1 and CDR2 are SGHTA and FQGTGA. The CDR3 sequence is 18 residues long. CDR3 in DNA: TGTGCCAGCAGCTTAACGGGGGGACTGGGGCTGGGTCCCGTCGAGCAGTACTTC. It encodes CASSLTGGLGLGPVEQYF.

V gene TRBV21-1 combines with J gene TRBJ1-2; TRBD1 is taken as the D call from the table, unchecked against the DNA. TRBV21-1 is a documented pseudogene. There are 18 residues in the CDR3. The CDR3 region is CASRRAGTRDPINYGYTF. The CDR3 coding sequence is TGTGCCAGCCGGCGAGCCGGGACAAGGGACCCTATTAACTATGGCTACACCTTC.

The chain joins TRBV5-1 to TRBJ2-4; maybe TRBD1 (6 bases). Trimming removed 0 bases from V and 8 bases from J, with 18 bases in between. Germline values: CDR1 SGHRS, CDR2 YFSETQ. The CDR3 spans 16 residues. CDR3 loop: CASSLGLLGAVDIQYF. CDR3 sequence (DNA): TGCGCCAGCAGCTTGGGGTTGTTGGGGGCGGTTGACATTCAGTACTTC.

This clone showed up just a few times. V gene TRBV27 combines with J gene TRBJ2-1, with D uncertain. CDR1 and CDR2 from the germline V gene are MNHEY and SMNVEV (reference sequence). V lost 7 bases and J 6 bases, leaving 7 bases between the germline ends. This CDR3 contains 11 residues. Here the CDR3 reads CASIRANEQFF. The DNA for the CDR3 is TGTGCCAGCATTCGAGCCAATGAGCAGTTCTTC.

This sequence joins TRBV11-2 and TRBJ2-7; 10 bases line up with TRBD2. This CDR3 region has 15 residues. Unmatched junction bases numbered 2, after V lost 1 base and J lost 2 bases. Germline lookup yields CDR1 SGHAT and CDR2 FQNNGV. CDR3 in amino acids: CASSLASGSAYEQYF. CDR3 nucleotides: TGTGCCAGCAGCTTAGCTAGCGGGAGCGCCTACGAGCAGTACTTC.

This chain uses TRBV2 with TRBJ1-5; D unclear. Germline V CDR1 and CDR2: SNHLY, FYNNEI. V dropped 5 bases and J dropped 4 bases, with 12 bases sitting between them. This CDR3 region has 14 residues. DNA of the CDR3: TGTGCCAGCAGTTTTTGGCGGAATAATCAGCCCCAGCATTTT. Its translation: CASSFWRNNQPQHF. Full variable domain (outside the CDR3, taken from reference TRBV2 and TRBJ1-5): EPEVTQTPSHQVTQMGQEVILRCVPISNHLYFYWYRQILGQKVEFLVSFYNNEISEKSEIFDDQFSVERPDGSNFTLKIRSTKLEDSAMYFCASSFWRNNQPQHFGDGTRLSIL.

The chain couples TRBV18 to TRBJ2-7; 9 positions agree with TRBD1. Germline V gene data show CDR1 as KGHSH and CDR2 as LQKENI. V lost 5 bases, J lost 6 bases, and 11 bases stayed unmatched. The CDR3 has 15 residues. The CDR3 spells CASSKPGTGSGEQYF. For the CDR3, the DNA is TGTGCCAGCTCAAAACCCGGGACAGGGTCGGGCGAGCAGTACTTC.

The V call is TRBV6-4, the J call TRBJ2-3; D perhaps matches TRBD1 (6 bases). CDR1 is MRHNA and CDR2 is SNTAGT in the germline V gene. The CDR3 length is 13 residues. The V end was cut by 6 bases, the J end by 2 bases, with 9 bases between. CDR3 sequence reads: CASRGQNTDTQYF. The CDR3 nucleotides read TGTGCCAGCAGAGGACAGAACACAGATACGCAGTATTTT.

This sequence joins TRBV6-5 and TRBJ1-5; D is perhaps TRBD1 (5 bases). The V end lost 5 bases, the J end lost 4 bases, and 15 bases lay between the germline ends. Per the germline V gene, CDR1 is MNHEY and CDR2 is SVGAGI. CDR3 length equals 15 residues. The CDR3 sequence: CASSRSARENQPQHF. CDR3 nucleotides: TGTGCCAGCAGTCGCTCCGCCAGGGAAAATCAGCCCCAGCATTTT.

V gene TRBV4-3 combines with J gene TRBJ1-3; D call uncertain. Germline loops: CDR1 LGHNA, CDR2 YSLEER. This CDR3 region has 19 residues. V lost 0 bases, J lost 2 bases, and 20 bases lay in between. The CDR3 sequence: CASSQDHDRLQHPGNTIYF. The CDR3 nucleotides read TGCGCCAGCAGCCAAGATCATGACCGACTCCAGCACCCTGGAAACACCATATATTTT.

The chain combines TRBV6-5 with TRBJ2-1; D is possibly TRBD1 (6 bases). The V end was cut by 6 bases, the J end by 0 bases, with 12 bases between. This CDR3 comprises 15 residues. Germline V gene data show CDR1 as MNHEY and CDR2 as SVGAGI. CDR3 sequence: CASRRQVSSYNEQFF. CDR3 DNA: TGTGCCAGCAGAAGACAGGTTAGCTCCTACAATGAGCAGTTCTTC.

This clone was found a few times. The V call is TRBV7-2, the J call TRBJ2-7; TRBD2 matches 8 bases. Per the germline V gene, CDR1 is SGHTA and CDR2 is FQGNSA. Trimming removed 5 bases from V and 3 bases from J; junction bases left unmatched: 9. The CDR3 covers 15 residues. Here the CDR3 reads CASSNGGGGLYEQYF. The CDR3 DNA sequence: TGTGCCAGCAGCAACGGGGGGGGAGGGCTCTACGAGCAGTACTTC.

The chain is built from TRBV11-2 and TRBJ1-3, with D perhaps TRBD1 (6 bases). The CDR3 is 16 residues long. Trimming shortened V by 1 base and J by 1 base, and 11 bases separated the two germline ends. Germline V lookup: CDR1 SGHAT, CDR2 FQNNGV. The CDR3 protein is CASSLGEGGSGNTIYF. DNA of the CDR3: TGTGCCAGCAGCTTAGGAGAGGGGGGGTCTGGAAACACCATATATTTT.

This chain joins TRBV4-3 and TRBJ2-5; 10 bases align to TRBD1. After removal of 5 bases from V and 11 bases from J, the junction contained 17 bases not matched to a gene. Germline-derived CDR1 and CDR2 are LGHNA and YSLEER. This CDR3 spans 16 amino acids. The CDR3 reads CASSSTLGTGATEQYF. CDR3 DNA: TGCGCCAGCAGCTCAACCCTAGGGACAGGGGCGACTGAGCAGTACTTC.

This sequence joins TRBV7-9 and TRBJ1-1, with a possible D match to TRBD1 (5 bases). Germline V CDR1 and CDR2: SEHNR, FQNEAQ (reference sequence). This CDR3 has 11 residues. Trimming took off 7 bases at V and 6 bases at J, with 9 bases between the two ends. The DNA for the CDR3 is TGTGCCAGCACCCCGACAGCTGAAGCTTTCTTT. This encodes CASTPTAEAFF.

This clone was recorded a few times. This rearrangement joins TRBV7-3 to TRBJ1-2; maybe TRBD1 (5 bases). The CDR3 covers 14 residues. V was clipped by 5 bases and J by 6 bases, with 16 bases between them. Germline values: CDR1 SGHTA, CDR2 FQGTGA. DNA of the CDR3: TGTGCCAGCAGCCCCGGGGGGGGTATGGATGGCTACACCTTC. Protein product: CASSPGGGMDGYTF. Variable domain in full (rest from reference TRBV7-3 and TRBJ1-2): GAGVSQTPSNKVTEKGKYVELRCDPISGHTALYWYRQSLGQGPEFLIYFQGTGAADDSGLPNDRFFAVRPEGSVSTLKIQRTERGDSAVYLCASSPGGGMDGYTFGSGTRLTVV.

The chain employs TRBV6-5 and TRBJ2-7; TRBD1 matches at 9 bases. Trimming cost V 3 bases and J 2 bases; bases outside gene matches: 5. CDR1 and CDR2 from the germline V gene are MNHEY and SVGAGI. The CDR3 extends over 15 amino acids. The CDR3 is CASSYRTGVTYEQYF. In DNA, the CDR3 is TGTGCCAGCAGTTATCGGACAGGGGTGACCTACGAGCAGTACTTC.

This chain links TRBV15 with TRBJ2-7; 7 nucleotides line up with TRBD1. The CDR3 has 14 amino acids. Germline assignment: CDR1 LNHNV and CDR2 YYDKDF (reference sequence). J gave up 7 bases and V 3 bases, and 9 bases lay outside the gene matches. The CDR3 bases are TGTGCCACCAGCAGTGACAGGGATCTGCGGGAGCAGTACTTC. Translating gives CATSSDRDLREQYF.

As regards this clone: The junction and the germline gene differ at one end; a read error may be behind it. V usage is TRBV6-1 and J usage is TRBJ1-2; a weak D match, TRBD1 (6 bases). The CDR3 runs 13 residues. Germline CDR1 reads MNHNS; CDR2 reads SASEGT. The chain's CDR3 is CASSLGQLYGYTF. DNA for the CDR3: TGTGCCAGCAGTCTCGGACAGCTCTATGGTTACACCTTC.

This clone is deemed medium-sized (0.01 to 0.1%). V and J are TRBV4-2 and TRBJ2-7, with D perhaps TRBD2 (6 bases). V was clipped by 1 base and J by 1 base, with 14 bases between them. CDR1 and CDR2 (germline): LGHNA, YNFKEQ. CDR3 length equals 16 residues. For the CDR3, the DNA is TGTGCCAGCAGCCAAGGGTCCGGGGACTCTTCCTACGAGCAGTACTTC. This codes for CASSQGSGDSSYEQYF.